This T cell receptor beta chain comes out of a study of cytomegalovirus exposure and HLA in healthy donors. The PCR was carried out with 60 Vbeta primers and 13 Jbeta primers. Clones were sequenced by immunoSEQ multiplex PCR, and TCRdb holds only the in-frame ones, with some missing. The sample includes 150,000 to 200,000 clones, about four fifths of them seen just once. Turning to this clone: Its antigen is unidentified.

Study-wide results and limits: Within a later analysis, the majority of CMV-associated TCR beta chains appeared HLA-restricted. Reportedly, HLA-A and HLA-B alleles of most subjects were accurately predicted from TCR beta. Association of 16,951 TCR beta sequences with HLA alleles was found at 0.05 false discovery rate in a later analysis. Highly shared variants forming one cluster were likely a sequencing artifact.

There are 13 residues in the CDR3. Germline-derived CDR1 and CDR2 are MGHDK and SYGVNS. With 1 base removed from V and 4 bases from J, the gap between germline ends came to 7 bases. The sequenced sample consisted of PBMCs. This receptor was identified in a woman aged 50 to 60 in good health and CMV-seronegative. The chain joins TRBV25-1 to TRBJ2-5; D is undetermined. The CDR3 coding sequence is TGTGCCAGCAGTGAATCCCCTGTAGAGACCCAGTACTTC. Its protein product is CASSESPVETQYF.